The clone carrying this T cell receptor (beta chain) was found many times. Its antigen is unknown. The data originate from a study of CD8+CD57+ T cells in acquired aplastic anemia. At the level of the study: Sorted CD4+ plus CD8+ cells gave DNA averaging around 3 ug. Whole-study findings and limits: Simpson's diversity of CD8+ cells was not significantly different in patients compared with controls. Patients and controls had in common 25 to 30 CD8+ CDR3 sequences.

V dropped 7 bases and J dropped 3 bases, with 10 bases sitting between them. Germline lookup yields CDR1 MNHEY and CDR2 SVGEGT. This CDR3 is built from 14 residues. It was genomic DNA that served as the template for profiling TCR beta VDJ and CDR3. TCRdb analysed the reads with MiXCR anew, one entry per CDR3 protein. The sample lists hundreds of thousands of distinct CDR3 sequences; 65% to 75% were seen once. The gene calls are TRBV6-2 or TRBV6-3 and TRBJ1-6, with D unresolved. Sequencing was done on a sample of sorted CD4+, CD8+, or CD8+CD57+ T cells (not recorded which) from PBMCs. This TCR was sampled from a human donor in good health, serving as a control. DNA of the CDR3: TGTGCCAGCAATAACCCTGGCTATAATTCACCCCTCCACTTT. Its translation is CASNNPGYNSPLHF.